This T cell receptor (beta chain) appears in the sequencing data of a study of blood T cells in healthy people across ages. Findings and caveats of the study: It was the long-lived donors that had more naive CD4+ cells and higher diversity than aged donors.

Combining a sample-barcoded 5' primer with a J-beta primer mix, a second PCR ran for roughly 6 to 11 cycles. A 12-random-nucleotide template-switch adaptor tagged each cDNA molecule. TCRdb analysed the 5' RACE reads with MiXCR anew, one entry per CDR3 protein. Counted here are hundreds of thousands of distinct CDR3 sequences, more than 25% occurring once; the ten biggest clones make up roughly a sixth. This clonotype was counted a few times. Its antigen is as yet unknown. Germline-derived CDR1 and CDR2 are LGHDT and YNNKEL (reference sequence). The V end lost 0 bases, the J end lost 6 bases, and 6 bases lay between the germline ends. The CDR3 is made up of 13 amino acids. Peripheral blood was drawn, ten milliliters per donor. At least 7 million PBMCs were isolated per sample.

V gene TRBV3-1 combines with J gene TRBJ1-5; unclear D gene. The source of this sequence is an elderly woman in good health. The sequencing input was blood. The CDR3 DNA follows: TGTGCCAGCAGCCAAGATGGGATTCAGCCCCAGCATTTT. Amino acids: CASSQDGIQPQHF.